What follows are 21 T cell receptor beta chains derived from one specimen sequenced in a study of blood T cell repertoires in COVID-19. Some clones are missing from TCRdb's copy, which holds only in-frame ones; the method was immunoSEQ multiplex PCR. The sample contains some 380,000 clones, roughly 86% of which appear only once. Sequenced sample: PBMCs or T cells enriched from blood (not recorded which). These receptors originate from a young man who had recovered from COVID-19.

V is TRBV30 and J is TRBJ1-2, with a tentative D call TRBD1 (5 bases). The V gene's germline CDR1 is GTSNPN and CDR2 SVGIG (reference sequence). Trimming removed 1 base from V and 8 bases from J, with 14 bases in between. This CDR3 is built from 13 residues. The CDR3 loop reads CAWSATPGEGYTF. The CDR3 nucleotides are TGTGCCTGGAGTGCTACTCCGGGGGAGGGCTACACCTTC.

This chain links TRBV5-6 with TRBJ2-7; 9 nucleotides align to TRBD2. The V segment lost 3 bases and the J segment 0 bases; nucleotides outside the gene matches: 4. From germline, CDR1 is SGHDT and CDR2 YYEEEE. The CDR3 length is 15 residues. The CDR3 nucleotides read TGTGCCAGCAGCTCGACTAGCGGCGCCTCCTACGAGCAGTACTTC. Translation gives CASSSTSGASYEQYF.

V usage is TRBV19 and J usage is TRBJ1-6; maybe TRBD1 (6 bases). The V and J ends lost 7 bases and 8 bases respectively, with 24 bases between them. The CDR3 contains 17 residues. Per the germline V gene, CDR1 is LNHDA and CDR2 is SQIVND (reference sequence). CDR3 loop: CASTNTQNGRQDSPLHF. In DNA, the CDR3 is TGTGCCAGTACCAATACCCAGAATGGCAGACAGGATTCACCCCTCCACTTT. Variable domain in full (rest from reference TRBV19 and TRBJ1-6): DGGITQSPKYLFRKEGQNVTLSCEQNLNHDAMYWYRQDPGQGLRLIYYSQIVNDFQKGDIAEGYSVSREKKESFPLTVTSAQKNPTAFYLCASTNTQNGRQDSPLHFGNGTRLTVT.

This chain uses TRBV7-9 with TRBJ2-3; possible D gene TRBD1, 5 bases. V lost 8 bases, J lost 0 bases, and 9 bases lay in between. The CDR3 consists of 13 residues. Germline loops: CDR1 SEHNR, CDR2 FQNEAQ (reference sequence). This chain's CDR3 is CASGRGSTDTQYF. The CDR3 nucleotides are TGTGCCAGCGGTAGGGGTAGCACAGATACGCAGTATTTT.

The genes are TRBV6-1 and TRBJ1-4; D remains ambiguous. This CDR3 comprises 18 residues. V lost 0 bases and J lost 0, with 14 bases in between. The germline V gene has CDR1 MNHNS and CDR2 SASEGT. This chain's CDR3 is CASSEARGFRATNEKLFF. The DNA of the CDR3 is TGTGCCAGCAGTGAAGCGCGAGGATTTCGGGCAACTAATGAAAAACTGTTTTTT.

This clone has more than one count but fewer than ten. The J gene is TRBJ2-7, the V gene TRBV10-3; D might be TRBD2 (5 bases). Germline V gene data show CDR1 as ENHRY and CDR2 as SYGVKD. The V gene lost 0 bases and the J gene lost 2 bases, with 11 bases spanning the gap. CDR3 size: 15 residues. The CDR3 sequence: CAISESGAGAYEQYF. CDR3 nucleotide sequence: TGTGCCATCAGTGAGTCAGGTGCCGGGGCCTACGAGCAGTACTTC.

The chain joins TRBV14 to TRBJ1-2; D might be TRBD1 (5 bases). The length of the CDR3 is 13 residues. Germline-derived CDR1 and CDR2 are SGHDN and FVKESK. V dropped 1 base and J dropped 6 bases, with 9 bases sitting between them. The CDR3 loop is CASSQVGGNGYTF. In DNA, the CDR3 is TGTGCCAGCAGCCAAGTGGGGGGAAATGGCTACACCTTC. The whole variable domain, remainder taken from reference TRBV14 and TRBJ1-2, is EAGVTQFPSHSVIEKGQTVTLRCDPISGHDNLYWYRRVMGKEIKFLLHFVKESKQDESGMPNNRFLAERTGGTYSTLKVQPAELEDSGVYFCASSQVGGNGYTFGSGTRLTVV.

The CDR3 bases are TGTGCCAGCAGCTTGCGGTGGGCAGGCCCCGTGGGCTACACCTTC. Translated, it gives CASSLRWAGPVGYTF. This chain links TRBV5-6 with TRBJ1-2; the D is unclear. There are 15 residues in the CDR3. V lost 1 base, J lost 8 bases, and 18 bases lay in between. Germline CDR1 is SGHDT and CDR2 is YYEEEE.

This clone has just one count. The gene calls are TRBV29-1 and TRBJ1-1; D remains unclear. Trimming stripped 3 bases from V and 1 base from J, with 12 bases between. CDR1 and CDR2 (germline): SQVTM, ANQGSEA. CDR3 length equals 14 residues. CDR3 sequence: CSVEANSGNTEAFF. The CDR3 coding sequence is TGCAGCGTTGAGGCAAATTCGGGGAACACTGAAGCTTTCTTT.

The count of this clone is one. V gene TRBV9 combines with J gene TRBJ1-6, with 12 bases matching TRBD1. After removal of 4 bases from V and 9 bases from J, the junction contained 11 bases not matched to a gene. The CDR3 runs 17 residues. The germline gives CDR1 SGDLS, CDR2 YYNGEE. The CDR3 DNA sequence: TGTGCCAGCAGCCACCGGGACAGGGGGCAACAGGGTTCACCCCTCCACTTT. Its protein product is CASSHRDRGQQGSPLHF.

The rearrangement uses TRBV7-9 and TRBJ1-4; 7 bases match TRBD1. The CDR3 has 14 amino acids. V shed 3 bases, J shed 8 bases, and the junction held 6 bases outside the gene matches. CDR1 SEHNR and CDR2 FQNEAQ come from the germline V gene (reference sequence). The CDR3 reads CASSFRTGGEKLFF. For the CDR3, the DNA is TGTGCCAGCAGCTTTCGGACAGGCGGGGAAAAACTGTTTTTT.

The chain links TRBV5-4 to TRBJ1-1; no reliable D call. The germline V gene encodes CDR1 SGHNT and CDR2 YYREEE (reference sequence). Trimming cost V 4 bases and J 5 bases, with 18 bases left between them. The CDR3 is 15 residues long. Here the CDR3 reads CASSRPQEVWTEAFF. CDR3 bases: TGTGCCAGCAGCCGTCCCCAGGAGGTATGGACTGAAGCTTTCTTT. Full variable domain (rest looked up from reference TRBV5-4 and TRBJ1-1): ETGVTQSPTHLIKTRGQQVTLRCSSQSGHNTVSWYQQALGQGPQFIFQYYREEENGRGNFPPRFSGLQFPNYSSELNVNALELDDSALYLCASSRPQEVWTEAFFGQGTRLTVV.

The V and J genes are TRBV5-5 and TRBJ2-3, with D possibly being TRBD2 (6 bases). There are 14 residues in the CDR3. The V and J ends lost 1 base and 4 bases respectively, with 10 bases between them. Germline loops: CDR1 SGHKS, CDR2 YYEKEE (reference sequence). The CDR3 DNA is TGTGCCAGCAGCTTGCAGCGGGTCGCAGATACGCAGTATTTT. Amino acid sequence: CASSLQRVADTQYF.

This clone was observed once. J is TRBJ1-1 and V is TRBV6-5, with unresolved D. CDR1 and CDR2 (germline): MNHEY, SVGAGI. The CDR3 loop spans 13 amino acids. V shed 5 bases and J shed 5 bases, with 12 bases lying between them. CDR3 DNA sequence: TGTGCCAGCAGTCCAAGTCCCCGGACTGAAGCTTTCTTT. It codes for CASSPSPRTEAFF.

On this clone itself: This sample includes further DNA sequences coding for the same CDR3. The CDR3 loop reads CASSLAPGNTEAFF. For the CDR3, the DNA is TGCGCCAGCAGCTTGGCGCCGGGGAACACTGAAGCTTTCTTT. V is TRBV5-1 and J is TRBJ1-1, with no clear D. This CDR3 is 14 amino acids long. The V end lost 0 bases, the J end lost 1 base, and 7 bases lay between the germline ends. Looked up from germline, CDR1 is SGHRS and CDR2 is YFSETQ. Complete variable domain (other parts from reference TRBV5-1 and TRBJ1-1): KAGVTQTPRYLIKTRGQQVTLSCSPISGHRSVSWYQQTPGQGLQFLFEYFSETQRNKGNFPGRFSGRQFSNSRSEMNVSTLELGDSALYLCASSLAPGNTEAFFGQGTRLTVV.

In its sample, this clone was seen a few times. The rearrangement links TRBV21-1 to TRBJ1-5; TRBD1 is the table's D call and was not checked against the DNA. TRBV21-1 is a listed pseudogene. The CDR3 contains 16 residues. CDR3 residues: CASSTWPGTDNQPQHF. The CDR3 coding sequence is TGTGCCAGCAGCACGTGGCCCGGGACAGACAATCAGCCCCAGCATTTT.

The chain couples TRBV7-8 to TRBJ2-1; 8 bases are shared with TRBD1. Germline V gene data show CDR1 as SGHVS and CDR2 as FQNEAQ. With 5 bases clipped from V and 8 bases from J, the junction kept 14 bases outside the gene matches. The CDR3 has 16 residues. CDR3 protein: CASSPGTGQVVHEQFF. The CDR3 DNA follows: TGTGCCAGCAGCCCCGGGACAGGCCAGGTGGTACATGAGCAGTTCTTC.

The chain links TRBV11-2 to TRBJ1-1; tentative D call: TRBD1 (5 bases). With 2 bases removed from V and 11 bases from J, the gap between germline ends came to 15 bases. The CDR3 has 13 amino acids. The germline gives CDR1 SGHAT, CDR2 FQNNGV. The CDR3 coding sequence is TGTGCCAGCAGCTTAATACCAGGGAATCTGGCTTTCTTT. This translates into CASSLIPGNLAFF.

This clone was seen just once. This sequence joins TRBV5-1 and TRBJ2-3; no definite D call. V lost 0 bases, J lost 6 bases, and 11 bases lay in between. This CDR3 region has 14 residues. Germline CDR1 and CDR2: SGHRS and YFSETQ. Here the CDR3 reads CASSLGQEPDTQYF. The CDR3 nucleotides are TGCGCCAGCAGCTTGGGGCAGGAACCCGATACGCAGTATTTT.

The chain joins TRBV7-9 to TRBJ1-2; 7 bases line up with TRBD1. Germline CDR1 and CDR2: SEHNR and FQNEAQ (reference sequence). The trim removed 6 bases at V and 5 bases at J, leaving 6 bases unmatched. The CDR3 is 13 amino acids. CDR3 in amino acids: CASRSDREYGYTF. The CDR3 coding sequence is TGTGCCAGCAGGTCTGACAGGGAGTATGGCTACACCTTC.

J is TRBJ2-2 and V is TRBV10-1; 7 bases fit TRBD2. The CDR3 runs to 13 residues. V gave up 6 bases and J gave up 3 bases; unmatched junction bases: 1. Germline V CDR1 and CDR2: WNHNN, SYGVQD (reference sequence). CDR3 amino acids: CASSRGDTGELFF. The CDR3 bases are TGCGCCAGCAGCCGGGGGGACACCGGGGAGCTGTTTTTT.